The present T cell receptor beta chain was sequenced within a study of blood T cells in healthy people across ages. Combining a sample-barcoded 5' primer with a J-beta primer mix, a second PCR ran for roughly 6 to 12 cycles. Each CDR3 protein is one row after TCRdb ran MiXCR on the 5' RACE reads. This sample yields about 730,000 distinct CDR3 sequences, of which roughly 44% are seen a single time; around 20% belongs to the top ten. The V gene end was trimmed by 5 bases and the J gene end by 1 base; junction bases not matched to a gene: 7. Germline-derived CDR1 and CDR2 are SQVTM and ANQGSEA. CDR3 length equals 14 residues. Ten or more counts support this clonotype.

The chain employs TRBV29-1 and TRBJ2-7; 8 nucleotides line up with TRBD1. Input material: blood. The sequence came from a woman aged 60-70 years in good health. CDR3 protein: CSVRSGGISYEQYF. CDR3 nucleotides: TGCAGCGTTCGGTCAGGGGGCATTTCCTACGAGCAGTACTTC.